These 17 T cell receptor beta chains were sequenced from one sample in a study of OX40 agonist ivuxolimab in advanced cancers. Using immunoSEQ multiplex PCR, the repertoire was profiled, and TCRdb retains in-frame clones only, with some absent. The sample lists more than 70,000 clones; just under 85% were seen once. The sequencing used CD4+ or CD8+ T cells sorted from blood, collected in a trial of the OX40 agonist ivuxolimab. Receptors originate from an adult with an advanced solid tumor such as melanoma, head and neck, liver or kidney cancer.

Of note for this clone: One end of the junction is discordant with germline, which a read error may explain. The chain is built from TRBV5-1 and TRBJ2-7, with 7 bases matching TRBD1. Germline V gene sequence: CDR1 SGHRS, CDR2 YFSETQ. There are 12 residues in the CDR3. Here the CDR3 DNA reads TGTGCCAGCAGCCAACAGGGGTACGAGCAGTACTTC. It codes for CASSQQGYEQYF.

J is TRBJ2-1 and V is TRBV5-1; no reliable D call. Trimming took 7 bases from V and 0 from J, leaving 5 bases between them. CDR1 SGHRS and CDR2 YFSETQ come from the germline V gene. The CDR3 runs to 12 residues. CDR3 DNA: TGCGCCAGCTCGGGCTCCTACAATGAGCAGTTCTTC. This encodes CASSGSYNEQFF. The full variable domain, its missing parts supplied by reference TRBV5-1 and TRBJ2-1, is KAGVTQTPRYLIKTRGQQVTLSCSPISGHRSVSWYQQTPGQGLQFLFEYFSETQRNKGNFPGRFSGRQFSNSRSEMNVSTLELGDSALYLCASSGSYNEQFFGPGTRLTVL.

The chain combines TRBV6-1 with TRBJ2-2; a weak D match, TRBD2 (6 bases). The CDR3 spans 13 residues. The germline V gene has CDR1 MNHNS and CDR2 SASEGT. With 8 bases removed from V and 7 bases from J, the gap between germline ends came to 14 bases. This CDR3 reads CASAGILDGELFF. The DNA of the CDR3 is TGTGCCAGCGCGGGGATACTAGACGGGGAGCTGTTTTTT.

The gene calls are TRBV14 and TRBJ2-7; 7 positions agree with TRBD1. Losses at the gene ends were 3 bases for V and 2 bases for J; bases not matched to a gene: 4. This CDR3 is 14 amino acids long. CDR1 is SGHDN, CDR2 FVKESK, per germline. In DNA form, the CDR3 reads TGTGCCAGCAGCCAGCTCCAGGGGGCCTACGAGCAGTACTTC. Translation gives CASSQLQGAYEQYF.

V and J are TRBV19 and TRBJ1-6; a possible D gene is TRBD1 (5 bases). Trimming removed 9 bases from V and 11 bases from J, with 20 bases in between. The CDR3 loop spans 14 amino acids. In germline, CDR1 is LNHDA, CDR2 SQIVND (reference sequence). The CDR3 loop reads CASAYNTGGTPLHF. The CDR3 DNA reads TGTGCCAGCGCTTACAACACCGGGGGAACACCCCTCCACTTT.

The chain has TRBV30 and TRBJ2-3; D unclear. Germline-derived CDR1 and CDR2 are GTSNPN and SVGIG (reference sequence). The V end lost 1 base, the J end lost 4 bases, and 12 bases lay between the germline ends. The CDR3 consists of 14 residues. The CDR3 here is CAWSALSLADTQYF. The CDR3 DNA reads TGTGCCTGGAGTGCCCTGTCGCTTGCAGATACGCAGTATTTT.

The chain couples TRBV19 to TRBJ2-5, with TRBD2 matching over 7 bases. Unmatched junction bases numbered 13, after V lost 4 bases and J lost 5 bases. The CDR3 covers 16 residues. Germline V gene sequence: CDR1 LNHDA, CDR2 SQIVND (reference sequence). This CDR3 reads CASSTPGGGDHETQYF. CDR3 DNA sequence: TGTGCCAGTAGTACCCCGGGGGGAGGGGATCACGAGACCCAGTACTTC.

The V call is TRBV11-2, the J call TRBJ2-7; 7 nucleotides match TRBD1. This CDR3 is built from 16 residues. CDR1 and CDR2 (germline): SGHAT, FQNNGV. The ends lost 5 bases at V and 3 bases at J; junction bases unmatched: 13. This CDR3 reads CASSDRVVGADYEQYF. The CDR3 region has the DNA TGTGCCAGCAGCGACAGGGTTGTGGGGGCAGACTACGAGCAGTACTTC.

The J gene is TRBJ2-5, the V gene TRBV6-6; 8 bases align to TRBD2. Germline V CDR1 and CDR2: MNHNY, SVGAGI (reference sequence). Trimming at V came to 10 bases and at J to 3 bases, leaving 7 bases not matched to a gene. CDR3 size: 13 residues. The CDR3 DNA follows: TGTGCCACGGGGAGCGGGGGTAAAGAGACCCAGTACTTC. It codes for CATGSGGKETQYF.

The J gene is TRBJ2-3, the V gene TRBV11-2, with no clear D. The CDR3 has 12 residues. Germline V lookup: CDR1 SGHAT, CDR2 FQNNGV. The V gene lost 3 bases and the J gene lost 2 bases, with 3 bases spanning the gap. The CDR3 loop reads CASSFVTDTQYF. CDR3 coding DNA: TGTGCCAGCAGCTTCGTCACAGATACGCAGTATTTT.

The V and J genes are TRBV29-1 and TRBJ2-5; 9 bases match TRBD2. V lost 4 bases, J lost 2 bases, and 2 bases stayed unmatched. This CDR3 is built from 13 residues. Germline loops: CDR1 SQVTM, CDR2 ANQGSEA. The CDR3 DNA reads TGCAGCGTTGTGACTAGCGGTCAAGAGACCCAGTACTTC. It codes for CSVVTSGQETQYF.

The genes are TRBV5-1 and TRBJ2-7; D is perhaps TRBD1 or TRBD2 (5 bases each). The CDR3 consists of 14 residues. Trimming shortened V by 2 bases and J by 5 bases, and 14 bases separated the two germline ends. Germline V gives CDR1 SGHRS, CDR2 YFSETQ. The CDR3 DNA follows: TGCGCCAGCAGCTTCGGGGACCGACGGGACGAGCAGTACTTC. Amino acids: CASSFGDRRDEQYF.

The rearrangement uses TRBV29-1 and TRBJ2-5, with 15 bases matching TRBD2. Germline V gene data show CDR1 as SQVTM and CDR2 as ANQGSEA. J lost 13 bases, V lost 6 bases, and 6 bases had no gene match. The CDR3 consists of 12 residues. CDR3 sequence reads: CSVRTSGGAGYF. CDR3 nucleotides: TGCAGCGTCCGGACTAGCGGGGGGGCCGGGTACTTC.

This rearrangement joins TRBV6-1 to TRBJ2-1; D call uncertain. The CDR3 extends over 12 amino acids. Germline lookup yields CDR1 MNHNS and CDR2 SASEGT. V lost 5 bases, J lost 9 bases, and 11 bases lay in between. CDR3 protein: CASSFSTGEQFF. In DNA form, the CDR3 reads TGTGCCAGCAGTTTTTCAACCGGTGAGCAGTTCTTC.

The chain joins TRBV27 to TRBJ2-1; 9 bases agree with TRBD2. The CDR3 is made up of 13 amino acids. The trim removed 0 bases at V and 16 bases at J, leaving 7 bases unmatched. Germline CDR1 is MNHEY and CDR2 is SMNVEV (reference sequence). The CDR3 reads CASSLSGGLANFF. For the CDR3, the DNA is TGTGCCAGCAGTTTATCGGGGGGACTAGCTAACTTCTTC.

J is TRBJ1-2 and V is TRBV7-8; D uncertain. Trimming left V 5 bases short and J 7 bases short, with 23 bases between. This CDR3 comprises 16 residues. Germline V gene data show CDR1 as SGHVS and CDR2 as FQNEAQ. CDR3 sequence (DNA): TGTGCCAGCAGCCTTAGGCGGGGTATGGGAACTGCTGGCTACACCTTC. Its translation is CASSLRRGMGTAGYTF. Based on the CDR3 plus reference TRBV7-8 and TRBJ1-2, the full variable domain is GAGVSQSPRYKVAKRGQDVALRCDPISGHVSLFWYQQALGQGPEFLTYFQNEAQLDKSGLPSDRFFAERPEGSVSTLKIQRTQQEDSAVYLCASSLRRGMGTAGYTFGSGTRLTVV.

The chain combines TRBV7-6 with TRBJ2-2; the D call may be TRBD1 or TRBD2 (5 bases each). Germline V gives CDR1 SGHVS, CDR2 FNYEAQ. The CDR3 has 16 residues. The ends were cut back, 5 bases at V and 6 bases at J, with 19 bases in the middle. The CDR3 DNA sequence: TGTGCCAGCAGCCCATCCCCTCTAGGGGAGCCCGGGGAGCTGTTTTTT. It yields the protein CASSPSPLGEPGELFF.